The text below deals with one T cell receptor (beta chain). The target antigen is unknown. A single record per CDR3 protein comes from TCRdb applying MiXCR to the reads. Of a few hundred thousand distinct CDR3 sequences in the sample, 40% were seen once. This specimen belongs to a study of T cell repertoires in cytomegalovirus infection. Background on the study: Recently identified HLA-C-restricted CMV epitopes and well-studied HLA-B-restricted CMV epitopes were used by the study. The public TCR beta signatures pointed to both CMV infection and matching HLA type. Study-wide results and caveats: Across the ex vivo response, the dominant clonotypes were HLA-C-restricted CMV-specific TCR beta clonotypes. Summed frequency of public TCR beta families distinguished CMV carriers with the relevant HLA.

Sequenced material: cultured PBMCs, taken from culture after CMV antigen stimulation. This receptor was taken from a human donor in good health (CMV status not recorded). Some clones in this sample may be carry-over from other donors' samples.

CDR3 sequence: CSVASRIADTQYF. In nucleotides, the CDR3 is TGCAGCGTTGCTTCCAGGATTGCAGATACGCAGTATTTT. The chain is built from TRBV29-1 and TRBJ2-3; no clear D. The ends were cut back, 4 bases at V and 4 bases at J, with 12 bases in the middle. This CDR3 is 13 amino acids long. Germline lookup yields CDR1 SQVTM and CDR2 ANQGSEA.